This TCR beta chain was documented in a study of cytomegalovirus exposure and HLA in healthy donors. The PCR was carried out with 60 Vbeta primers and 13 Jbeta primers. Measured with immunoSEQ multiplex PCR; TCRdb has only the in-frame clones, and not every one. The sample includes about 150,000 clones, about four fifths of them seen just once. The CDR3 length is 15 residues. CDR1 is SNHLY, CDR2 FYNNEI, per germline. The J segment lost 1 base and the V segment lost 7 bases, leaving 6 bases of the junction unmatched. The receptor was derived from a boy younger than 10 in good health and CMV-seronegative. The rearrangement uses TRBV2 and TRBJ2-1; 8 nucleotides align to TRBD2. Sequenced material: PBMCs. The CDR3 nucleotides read TGTGCCAGCAACTTTTTAGCGGGATCCTACAATGAGCAGTTCTTC. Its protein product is CASNFLAGSYNEQFF.